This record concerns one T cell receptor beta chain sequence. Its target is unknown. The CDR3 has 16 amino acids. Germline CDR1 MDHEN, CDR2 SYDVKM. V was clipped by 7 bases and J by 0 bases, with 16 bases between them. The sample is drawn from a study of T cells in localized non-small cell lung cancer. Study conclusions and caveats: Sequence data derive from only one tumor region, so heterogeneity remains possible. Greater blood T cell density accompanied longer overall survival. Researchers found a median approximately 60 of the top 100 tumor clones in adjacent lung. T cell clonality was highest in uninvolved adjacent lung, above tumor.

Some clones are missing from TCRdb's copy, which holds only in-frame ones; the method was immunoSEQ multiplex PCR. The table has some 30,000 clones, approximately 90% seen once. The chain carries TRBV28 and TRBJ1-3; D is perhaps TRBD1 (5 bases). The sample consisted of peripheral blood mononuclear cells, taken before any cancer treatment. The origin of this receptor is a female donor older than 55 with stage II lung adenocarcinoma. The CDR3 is CASKRAGIISGNTIYF. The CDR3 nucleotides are TGTGCCAGCAAGAGGGCAGGGATAATCTCTGGAAACACCATATATTTT. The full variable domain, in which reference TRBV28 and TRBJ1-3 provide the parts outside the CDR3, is DVKVTQSSRYLVKRTGEKVFLECVQDMDHENMFWYRQDPGLGLRLIYFSYDVKMKEKGDIPEGYSVSREKKERFSLILESASTNQTSMYLCASKRAGIISGNTIYFGEGSWLTVV.